The 15 T cell receptor beta chains below come from one sample, sequenced in a study of cytomegalovirus exposure and HLA in healthy donors. In the PCR, 60 Vbeta and 13 Jbeta primers were used. Produced via immunoSEQ multiplex PCR; TCRdb's table is partial and in-frame only. The data contain 100,000 to 150,000 clones, roughly two thirds of them singletons. Sequenced: PBMCs. The receptors originated from a man younger than 45 in good health and CMV-seropositive.

V usage is TRBV5-4 and J usage is TRBJ1-6; D not certain. Trimming cost V 3 bases and J 4 bases, with 11 bases left between them. Germline CDR1 is SGHNT and CDR2 is YYREEE (reference sequence). The CDR3 loop spans 15 amino acids. The CDR3 bases are TGTGCCAGCAGCTCGGGTCGGGGTTATAATTCACCCCTCCACTTT. As protein: CASSSGRGYNSPLHF.

The V gene is TRBV6-5, the J gene TRBJ2-7; no clear D. V was trimmed by 0 bases and J by 7 bases, leaving 16 bases between them. CDR3 length: 15 residues. CDR1 and CDR2 from the germline V gene are MNHEY and SVGAGI. In DNA, the CDR3 is TGTGCCAGCAGTTACTCGATATCCAGGAATGAGGAGCAGTACTTC. Translation: CASSYSISRNEEQYF.

The chain joins TRBV4-1 to TRBJ2-7; D is perhaps TRBD1 (5 bases). CDR1 MGHRA and CDR2 YSYEKL come from the germline V gene. This CDR3 has 13 residues. V was trimmed by 6 bases and J by 5 bases, leaving 14 bases between them. CDR3 nucleotides: TGCGCCAGCAGACGGCAGGGTTCCAACGAGCAGTACTTC. The encoded protein is CASRRQGSNEQYF.

This sequence joins TRBV4-1 and TRBJ1-2; D perhaps matches TRBD1 (5 bases). The CDR3 is 16 amino acids. V was shortened by 0 bases and J by 0 bases, with 11 bases between the two germline ends. Germline values: CDR1 MGHRA, CDR2 YSYEKL. This CDR3 reads CASSQDTGKTNYGYTF. CDR3 nucleotide sequence: TGCGCCAGCAGCCAAGACACAGGAAAGACTAACTATGGCTACACCTTC.

The chain joins TRBV5-1 to TRBJ2-2; 7 bases map to TRBD2. Germline CDR1 and CDR2: SGHRS and YFSETQ. V shed 0 bases, J shed 4 bases, and the junction held 3 bases outside the gene matches. This CDR3 contains 15 residues. CDR3 nucleotides: TGCGCCAGCAGCTTGGGACTAGCCGGCACCGGGGAGCTGTTTTTT. Encoded protein: CASSLGLAGTGELFF.

The chain combines TRBV9 with TRBJ2-7; D is possibly TRBD2 (6 bases). Germline-derived CDR1 and CDR2 are SGDLS and YYNGEE. This CDR3 contains 15 residues. Trimming shortened V by 0 bases and J by 10 bases, and 20 bases separated the two germline ends. CDR3: CASSVGGGSYDGQYF. For the CDR3, the DNA is TGTGCCAGCAGCGTAGGTGGGGGGTCCTACGATGGTCAGTACTTC.

The V call is TRBV28, the J call TRBJ2-7, with 12 bases identical to TRBD2. The V and J ends lost 0 bases and 1 base, in that order; junction bases with no gene match: 7. The germline gives CDR1 MDHEN, CDR2 SYDVKM. The CDR3 spans 18 residues. The CDR3 protein is CASSLWLAGGPPSYEQYF. DNA for the CDR3: TGTGCCAGCAGTTTATGGCTAGCGGGAGGGCCCCCTTCCTACGAGCAGTACTTC.

The count of this clone is one. This chain uses TRBV7-3 with TRBJ2-1; D is possibly TRBD2 (7 bases). This CDR3 contains 15 residues. Trimming took off 5 bases at V and 8 bases at J, with 19 bases between the two ends. The germline V gene encodes CDR1 SGHTA and CDR2 FQGTGA. The DNA of the CDR3 is TGTGCCAGCAGCCCCGGGGGCGGGAGTGTCTATGAGCAGTTCTTC. Protein sequence: CASSPGGGSVYEQFF.

This clone was counted only a few times. The V and J genes are TRBV4-2 and TRBJ2-3; 16 bases align to TRBD2. The CDR3 has 18 residues. The V gene's germline CDR1 is LGHNA and CDR2 YNFKEQ. The trim removed 1 base at V and 2 bases at J, leaving 3 bases unmatched. CDR3 region: CASSQGGLAGGITDTQYF. DNA of the CDR3: TGTGCCAGCAGCCAAGGGGGACTAGCGGGGGGGATCACAGATACGCAGTATTTT.

The chain joins TRBV28 to TRBJ1-2; perhaps TRBD1 as D (5 bases). Germline values: CDR1 MDHEN, CDR2 SYDVKM. V was trimmed by 11 bases and J by 5 bases, leaving 18 bases between them. The CDR3 length is 13 residues. CDR3 in DNA: TGTGCCGGGGCCTCAGCCTGGGCTTATGGCTACACCTTC. Its protein product is CAGASAWAYGYTF.

The chain joins TRBV5-4 to TRBJ2-7, with 11 positions matching TRBD2. The CDR3 covers 16 residues. The V gene end was trimmed by 4 bases and the J gene end by 2 bases; junction bases not matched to a gene: 8. Per the germline V gene, CDR1 is SGHNT and CDR2 is YYREEE (reference sequence). CDR3 region: CASSPGTSGIPYEQYF. For the CDR3, the DNA is TGTGCCAGCAGCCCGGGGACTAGCGGAATCCCCTACGAGCAGTACTTC.

The chain joins TRBV7-8 to TRBJ2-7; 12 bases match TRBD1. The CDR3 covers 15 residues. CDR1 and CDR2 (germline): SGHVS, FQNEAQ. The junction had 8 bases not matched to a gene; V was cut back by 5 bases and J by 6 bases. Here the CDR3 reads CASSPPGTGGLEQYF. In nucleotides, the CDR3 is TGTGCCAGCAGCCCCCCCGGGACAGGGGGCCTCGAGCAGTACTTC.

The J gene is TRBJ1-1, the V gene TRBV28, with 8 positions matching TRBD1. The CDR3 is 14 amino acids. With 10 bases clipped from V and 4 bases from J, the junction kept 11 bases outside the gene matches. Germline V CDR1 and CDR2: MDHEN, SYDVKM. Here the CDR3 reads CATSTGEGSTEAFF. The CDR3 DNA follows: TGTGCCACCTCGACAGGGGAGGGAAGCACTGAAGCTTTCTTT. Full variable domain (rest looked up from reference TRBV28 and TRBJ1-1): DVKVTQSSRYLVKRTGEKVFLECVQDMDHENMFWYRQDPGLGLRLIYFSYDVKMKEKGDIPEGYSVSREKKERFSLILESASTNQTSMYLCATSTGEGSTEAFFGQGTRLTVV.

As for this clone: Given the absence of the conserved phenylalanine or tryptophan at the CDR3 end, a read error is likely. The chain employs TRBV5-1 and TRBJ2-7, with 10 bases fitting TRBD1. The V gene's germline CDR1 is SGHRS and CDR2 YFSETQ. V was pared by 2 bases and J by 6 bases, with 2 bases of the junction left unmatched. The CDR3 is made up of 13 amino acids. CDR3 sequence reads: CASSFRTGGEQYS. CDR3 sequence (DNA): TGCGCCAGCAGCTTTCGGACAGGGGGCGAGCAGTACTCC.

The rearrangement joins TRBV18 to TRBJ2-7; TRBD2 agrees at 11 bases. The V gene's germline CDR1 is KGHSH and CDR2 LQKENI. Unmatched junction bases numbered 8, after V lost 5 bases and J lost 5 bases. This CDR3 contains 15 residues. Written as DNA, the CDR3 is TGTGCCAGCTCAGGAACTAGCGGGAGTGCCCACGAGCAGTACTTC. Its translation is CASSGTSGSAHEQYF.